Each of the 25 T cell receptor delta chains below was sequenced from the same sample in a study of Vδ1+ human thymocytes. Findings and caveats of the study: Highly polyclonal TRG and TRD repertoires with Gaussian CDR3 length distributions appeared in thymus.

The template was reverse-transcribed extracted RNA. The CDR3 regions were amplified by multiplex PCR from V-gene primers to a constant-region primer. TCRdb redid the clone calls on the multiplex PCR reads with CATT. Found here are some 54,000 delta-chain clones, 15% of them singletons; the top ten hold about 0.5%. No antigen has been identified for these receptors. Specimen: Vdelta1+ gamma-delta thymocytes from the thymus. Subset in this sample: FACS-sorted CD3+ TCRalphabeta- TCRVdelta1+ TCRVdelta2- thymocytes. The receptors shown here come from a boy younger than two who had congenital heart surgery.

This clone was recorded a few times. The gene calls are TRDV1 and TRDJ1; D is unclear. Germline V lookup: CDR1 TSWWSYY, CDR2 QGS. The CDR3 is 17 amino acids. With 4 bases removed from V and 0 bases from J, the gap between germline ends came to 18 bases. The CDR3: CALGVFYPPRYTDKLIF. CDR3 DNA sequence: TGTGCTCTTGGGGTATTTTATCCTCCCCGGTACACCGATAAACTCATCTTT.

This clone was counted a few times. This chain links TRDV1 with TRDJ1, with 8 nucleotides matching TRDD3. The CDR3 extends over 20 amino acids. The junction had 20 bases not matched to a gene; V was cut back by 2 bases and J by 3 bases. The V gene's germline CDR1 is TSWWSYY and CDR2 QGS. Written as DNA, the CDR3 is TGTGCTCTTGGGGAAGACCACTTTTCCGTACTGGGGGGCACCCCCGATAAACTCATCTTT. This codes for CALGEDHFSVLGGTPDKLIF.

A note on this clone: The identical CDR3 is also encoded by other nucleotide sequences in the sample. V gene TRDV1 combines with J gene TRDJ1; D is undetermined. V was clipped by 4 bases and J by 7 bases, with 19 bases between them. The CDR3 sequence is 15 residues long. The V gene's germline CDR1 is TSWWSYY and CDR2 QGS. This CDR3 is CALGVQFPPSGKLIF. The CDR3 region has the DNA TGTGCTCTTGGGGTGCAATTCCCACCGAGCGGTAAACTCATCTTT.

The V call is TRDV1, the J call TRDJ1; D gene unclear. The germline V gene has CDR1 TSWWSYY and CDR2 QGS. The V and J ends lost 4 bases and 10 bases respectively, with 16 bases between them. This CDR3 has 13 residues. The CDR3 DNA reads as TGTGCTCTTGGGGGGTGGCCTTTTAGGGCACTCATCTTT. Translated, it gives CALGGWPFRALIF.

The rearrangement joins TRDV1 to TRDJ1; 8 bases match TRDD3. CDR1 is TSWWSYY, CDR2 QGS, per germline. The CDR3 length is 22 residues. The V segment lost 5 bases and the J segment 2 bases; nucleotides outside the gene matches: 28. CDR3 sequence: CALGSYFLRLRTGGQGTDKLIF. The CDR3 DNA reads as TGTGCTCTTGGGTCCTACTTCCTTCGTCTTCGTACTGGGGGTCAGGGAACCGATAAACTCATCTTT.

This clone showed up just a few times. The V gene is TRDV1, the J gene TRDJ1; 7 bases map to TRDD3. V was clipped by 2 bases and J by 5 bases; unmatched bases: 11. Germline values: CDR1 TSWWSYY, CDR2 QGS. The CDR3 sequence is 16 residues long. In DNA, the CDR3 is TGTGCTCTTGGGGAAGAGACTAAAATACTGGGGGATAAACTCATCTTT. Its translation is CALGEETKILGDKLIF.

This clone was detected a few times. An end of the junction does not agree with germline; a read error may underlie this. The V call is TRDV1, the J call TRDJ1; perhaps TRDD2 as D (6 bases). The germline V gene encodes CDR1 TSWWSYY and CDR2 QGS. The length of the CDR3 is 19 residues. CDR3 loop: CALGNPFQPVLIYTDKLTF. The CDR3 DNA reads TGTGCTCTTGGGAACCCCTTCCAACCCGTACTGATCTACACCGATAAACTCACCTTT.

The sample holds a few counts of this clone. The V and J genes are TRDV1 and TRDJ1; 9 nucleotides line up with TRDD2. Unmatched junction bases numbered 19, after V lost 4 bases and J lost 7 bases. The germline V gene encodes CDR1 TSWWSYY and CDR2 QGS. The CDR3 consists of 18 residues. CDR3 coding DNA: TGTGCTCTTGGGGGTGGCCTTCCTACGGAACTGATTGGTGGTAAACTCATCTTT. Its protein product is CALGGGLPTELIGGKLIF.

The chain employs TRDV1 and TRDJ1; the match to TRDD3 covers 12 bases. V gave up 0 bases and J gave up 10 bases; unmatched junction bases: 15. Germline V gene lookup returns CDR1 TSWWSYY and CDR2 QGS. The CDR3 length is 18 residues. This CDR3 is CALGELRLPITGGYRLIF. CDR3 DNA: TGTGCTCTTGGGGAACTTCGCCTTCCCATTACTGGGGGATACCGACTCATCTTT.

This clone was counted a few times. This chain uses TRDV1 with TRDJ1, with D perhaps matching TRDD3 (5 bases). This CDR3 comprises 12 residues. Germline lookup yields CDR1 TSWWSYY and CDR2 QGS. V was shortened by 7 bases and J by 4 bases, with 10 bases between the two germline ends. CDR3 nucleotides: TGTGCTCTTGTGGTATACGGCGATAAACTCATCTTT. It specifies CALVVYGDKLIF.

This clone was observed a handful of times. The chain employs TRDV1 and TRDJ1; TRDD3 matches 11 bases. This CDR3 region has 22 residues. The germline CDR1 and CDR2 sequences are TSWWSYY and QGS. J lost 4 bases, V lost 1 base, and 23 bases had no gene match. The chain's CDR3 is CALGEPFYPSTGGYWGGDKLIF. CDR3 in DNA: TGTGCTCTTGGGGAACCATTTTACCCCTCGACTGGGGGATATTGGGGAGGCGATAAACTCATCTTT.

This clone was detected only a few times. The chain employs TRDV1 and TRDJ1, with TRDD3 matching over 7 bases. CDR1 is TSWWSYY, CDR2 QGS, per germline. The ends lost 2 bases at V and 6 bases at J; junction bases unmatched: 18. This CDR3 has 18 amino acids. The CDR3: CALGETCGGPPQSNKLIF. CDR3 bases: TGTGCTCTTGGGGAAACATGTGGGGGACCCCCGCAATCAAATAAACTCATCTTT.

The chain joins TRDV1 to TRDJ1; D ambiguous. V lost 1 base, J lost 3 bases, and 12 bases lay in between. The CDR3 sequence is 15 residues long. Germline V lookup: CDR1 TSWWSYY, CDR2 QGS. CDR3 DNA: TGTGCTCTTGGGGAACGTCTGGTTAAGGCCGATAAACTCATCTTT. Protein product: CALGERLVKADKLIF.

A few counts support this clone. The chain carries TRDV1 and TRDJ1; 10 bases align to TRDD3. CDR1 and CDR2 (germline): TSWWSYY, QGS. This CDR3 contains 21 residues. Trimming at V came to 1 base and at J to 1 base, leaving 18 bases not matched to a gene. The CDR3 loop reads CALGERSHIYWGIKATDKLIF. The DNA for the CDR3 is TGTGCTCTTGGGGAACGAAGTCACATCTACTGGGGGATTAAAGCCACCGATAAACTCATCTTT.

This clone appeared a few times. The chain carries TRDV1 and TRDJ1; maybe TRDD3 (5 bases). The CDR3 runs to 20 residues. With 0 bases removed from V and 6 bases from J, the gap between germline ends came to 29 bases. CDR1 is TSWWSYY, CDR2 QGS, per germline. The CDR3 loop is CALGELKLTWVFNMGYKLIF. CDR3 DNA sequence: TGTGCTCTTGGGGAACTAAAGCTCACCTGGGTTTTCAACATGGGCTATAAACTCATCTTT.

This clone was counted only a few times. The chain couples TRDV1 to TRDJ1, with 7 bases lining up with TRDD3. There are 18 residues in the CDR3. Germline CDR1 and CDR2: TSWWSYY and QGS. V dropped 0 bases and J dropped 1; count of bases not matched to a gene: 11. CDR3 residues: CALGELVIDWGFTDKLIF. CDR3 nucleotides: TGTGCTCTTGGGGAACTAGTGATCGACTGGGGATTCACCGATAAACTCATCTTT.

This rearrangement joins TRDV1 to TRDJ1, with D uncertain. Germline V gives CDR1 TSWWSYY, CDR2 QGS. V lost 2 bases, J lost 4 bases, and 14 bases lay in between. This CDR3 is built from 15 residues. DNA of the CDR3: TGTGCTCTTGGGGAAGGGCCTCTCGCGCGCGATAAACTCATCTTT. Amino acid sequence: CALGEGPLARDKLIF.

This clone has only a few counts. V gene TRDV1 combines with J gene TRDJ1, with D perhaps being TRDD2 or TRDD3 (8 bases each). V lost 4 bases to trimming and J lost 0 bases, with 33 bases between them. CDR1 is TSWWSYY and CDR2 is QGS in the germline V gene. CDR3 length: 22 residues. The CDR3, as DNA: TGTGCTCTTGGGGGGCGAGGCCTTCCTAAGGGACTGGGGGCCATCTACACCGATAAACTCATCTTT. It yields the protein CALGGRGLPKGLGAIYTDKLIF.

This clone was counted between two and nine times. This rearrangement joins TRDV2 to TRDJ1, with 13 bases matching TRDD3. Germline V gene data show CDR1 as GEAIGNYY and CDR2 as EKD. V shed 7 bases, J shed 4 bases, and the junction held 5 bases outside the gene matches. The CDR3 has 14 residues. The CDR3 region is CACHWGIRSDKLIF. CDR3 nucleotide sequence: TGTGCCTGCCACTGGGGGATACGGAGCGATAAACTCATCTTT.

For this clone: The junction and the germline gene differ at one end; a read error may be behind it. The gene calls are TRDV2 and TRDJ1; D is undetermined. Germline lookup yields CDR1 GEAIGNYY and CDR2 EKD. The CDR3 spans 15 residues. The CDR3 DNA is TGTGCCTGTGGCACCGATGGACACCTCACCGATAAACTCATCTTT. It translates to CACGTDGHLTDKLIF.

The chain combines TRDV1 with TRDJ1; 12 positions agree with TRDD3. CDR3 length: 21 amino acids. Germline V gene data show CDR1 as TSWWSYY and CDR2 as QGS. Trimming removed 0 bases from V and 0 bases from J; junction bases left unmatched: 14. For the CDR3, the DNA is TGTGCTCTTGGGGAACTTCCGCCCACGCGTACTGGGGGATACCACACCGATAAACTCATCTTT. The encoded protein is CALGELPPTRTGGYHTDKLIF.

The V gene is TRDV1, the J gene TRDJ1; a possible D gene is TRDD2 (9 bases). This CDR3 is 19 amino acids long. Germline lookup yields CDR1 TSWWSYY and CDR2 QGS. Trimming took 8 bases from V and 0 from J, leaving 28 bases between them. The CDR3 spells CALTPSYILGGLYTDKLIF. The CDR3 nucleotides read TGTGCTCTTACCCCTTCCTACATACTGGGGGGGTTGTACACCGATAAACTCATCTTT.

This clone has just one count. One junction end does not reproduce the germline sequence, and a read error may be involved. Other DNA sequences in this sample translate to the same CDR3. The V gene is TRDV1, the J gene TRDJ1, with 8 bases aligning to TRDD3. The germline V gene encodes CDR1 TSWWSYY and CDR2 QGS. This CDR3 region has 17 residues. CDR3 amino acids: CALGDFTGGRLTDKLIF. In DNA, the CDR3 is TGTGCTCTGGGGGATTTTACTGGGGGCCGACTTACCGATAAACTCATCTTT.

The chain links TRDV1 to TRDJ1; 9 bases map to TRDD3. CDR1 is TSWWSYY and CDR2 is QGS in the germline V gene. J gave up 3 bases and V 0 bases, and 2 bases lay outside the gene matches. CDR3 length: 15 residues. The CDR3 spells CALGELGDTADKLIF. In DNA, the CDR3 is TGTGCTCTTGGGGAACTGGGGGATACTGCCGATAAACTCATCTTT.

In this sample, this clone turned up a few times. The junction shows a germline mismatch at one end, possibly a read error. This sample also contains other DNA sequences that code for the same CDR3. The chain carries TRDV1 and TRDJ1, with 7 bases aligning to TRDD3. Germline assignment: CDR1 TSWWSYY and CDR2 QGS. This CDR3 has 19 residues. CDR3 region: CALGEPDWGLSVYTDKLIF. CDR3 in DNA: TGTGCTCTTGGGGAACCCGACTGGGGACTTTCTGTGTACACCGATAAACTCATCTTC.